Listed here are 8 T cell receptor beta chains from one sample, sequenced in a study of CD8 T cells in ankylosing spondylitis. TCRdb called the 5' RACE reads again in MiXCR, with one record for every CDR3 protein. The profile covers just under 550,000 distinct CDR3 sequences, with roughly 13% appearing a single time and nearly 7% taken by the ten largest. Notes on the study in general: Among TCR beta sequences, a motif of eight highly homologous variants appeared characteristic of ankylosing spondylitis blood.

Their antigens remain unidentified. Sequencing input: blood, either unsorted or a sorted T cell fraction (not recorded which). These receptors came from a male donor with ankylosing spondylitis.

This clonotype was seen more than once but under ten times. This sequence joins TRBV12-3 or TRBV12-4 and TRBJ2-7; 11 positions agree with TRBD1. J lost 7 bases, V lost 2 bases, and 7 bases had no gene match. The length of the CDR3 is 15 residues. The CDR3, as DNA: TGTGCCAGCAGTTTAAGGGGACAGGGGGGTCATGAGCAGTACTTC. Translated: CASSLRGQGGHEQYF.

There are a few counts of this clonotype. The chain joins TRBV5-1 to TRBJ1-4; 8 bases are shared with TRBD1. The length of the CDR3 is 14 residues. With V trimmed by 0 bases and J by 7 bases, 2 bases remained unmatched. From germline, CDR1 is SGHRS and CDR2 YFSETQ. The CDR3 DNA sequence: TGCGCCAGCAGCTTGGGGACAGGGCGTGAAAAACTGTTTTTT. Protein: CASSLGTGREKLFF.

The rearrangement joins TRBV18 to TRBJ2-1; 15 bases map to TRBD2. The junction had 1 base not matched to a gene; V was cut back by 6 bases and J by 7 bases. The CDR3 spans 14 residues. Germline V gene sequence: CDR1 KGHSH, CDR2 LQKENI. CDR3: CASSGTSGRNEQFF. The CDR3, as DNA: TGTGCCAGCTCCGGGACTAGCGGGAGGAATGAGCAGTTCTTC.

The CDR3 coding sequence is TGTGCCAGCAGTTCCATGGACAGGGGGAATGGCTACACCTTC. Translating it yields CASSSMDRGNGYTF. The genes are TRBV6-2 or TRBV6-3 and TRBJ1-2; TRBD1 agrees at 10 bases. The V gene's germline CDR1 is MNHEY and CDR2 SVGEGT. V shed 4 bases, J shed 6 bases, and the junction held 5 bases outside the gene matches. The CDR3 is 14 residues long.

This clonotype was detected only a few times. The V call is TRBV20-1, the J call TRBJ2-1, with TRBD2 matching 9 bases. Germline CDR1 and CDR2: DFQATT and SNEGSKA (reference sequence). The CDR3 extends over 16 amino acids. With 0 bases clipped from V and 3 bases from J, the junction kept 6 bases outside the gene matches. In nucleotides, the CDR3 is TGCAGTGCTAGAGATTATAGCGGGAGCTTCTACAATGAGCAGTTCTTC. Translation gives CSARDYSGSFYNEQFF.

This clonotype was counted between two and nine times. This chain connects TRBV20-1 to TRBJ2-3; 12 bases line up with TRBD2. Germline CDR1 DFQATT, CDR2 SNEGSKA (reference sequence). The CDR3 totals 15 residues. V shed 3 bases and J 3 bases; nucleotides not matched to a gene: 4. The CDR3 sequence: CSASGTSGRTDTQYF. The CDR3 DNA reads as TGCAGTGCTAGCGGAACTAGCGGGAGGACAGATACGCAGTATTTT.

This chain connects TRBV7-2 to TRBJ2-7, with 10 bases identical to TRBD1. The CDR3 extends over 16 amino acids. Germline CDR1 and CDR2: SGHTA and FQGNSA. Losses at the gene ends were 3 bases for V and 2 bases for J; bases not matched to a gene: 7. CDR3 in amino acids: CASSFAPGQGTYEQYF. In nucleotides, the CDR3 is TGTGCCAGCAGCTTTGCCCCGGGACAGGGGACCTACGAGCAGTACTTC.

This clonotype was picked up a small number of times. The V gene is TRBV20-1, the J gene TRBJ1-5; D uncertain. Germline-derived CDR1 and CDR2 are DFQATT and SNEGSKA (reference sequence). Trimming removed 5 bases from V and 6 bases from J, with 20 bases in between. CDR3 length equals 15 residues. CDR3 coding DNA: TGCAGTGCTCGTTTTGGAGGGCCTCGCGGTCAGCCCCAGCATTTT. Residues: CSARFGGPRGQPQHF.